These 28 T cell receptor beta chains originate from one sample sequenced in a study of T cell repertoires in cytomegalovirus infection. TCRdb redid the calling of the reads with MiXCR, one entry per CDR3 protein. The table shows about 340,000 distinct CDR3 sequences, with about 29% occurring only once. No antigen has been assigned to these receptors. The input for sequencing was cultured PBMCs, taken from culture after CMV antigen stimulation. All receptors come from a human donor in good health (CMV status not recorded). Some clones in this sample may be carry-over from other donors' samples.

This clonotype was detected a few times. The J gene is TRBJ1-5, the V gene TRBV7-2; possible D gene TRBD1, 6 bases. Germline V CDR1 and CDR2: SGHTA, FQGNSA. Trimming removed 1 base at V and 2 bases at J, with 9 bases between. This CDR3 has 15 amino acids. In DNA, the CDR3 is TGTGCCAGCAGCTTAGAACAGGGACGCAATCAGCCCCAGCATTTT. Translated, it gives CASSLEQGRNQPQHF.

This chain connects TRBV7-3 to TRBJ2-7; D is undetermined. This CDR3 spans 13 amino acids. V dropped 0 bases and J dropped 4 bases, with 7 bases sitting between them. Germline CDR1 and CDR2: SGHTA and FQGTGA. The CDR3 is CASSLTPGYEQYF. CDR3 sequence (DNA): TGTGCCAGCAGCTTAACCCCTGGTTACGAGCAGTACTTC.

The chain has TRBV6-2 or TRBV6-3 and TRBJ2-7; D may correspond to TRBD1 or TRBD2 (6 bases each). V lost 6 bases to trimming and J lost 0 bases, with 12 bases between them. Germline V gives CDR1 MNHEY, CDR2 SVGEGT. The CDR3 sequence is 14 residues long. The CDR3 DNA reads as TGTGCCAGCAGCCGGGGGCAGACCTCCTACGAGCAGTACTTC. Translating it yields CASSRGQTSYEQYF.

The rearrangement links TRBV7-2 to TRBJ2-5; 7 bases agree with TRBD1. Per the germline V gene, CDR1 is SGHTA and CDR2 is FQGNSA. The ends lost 5 bases at V and 4 bases at J; junction bases unmatched: 7. The CDR3 length is 14 residues. CDR3 nucleotide sequence: TGTGCCAGCAGCGAACACAGGGGTGGAGAGACCCAGTACTTC. Encoded protein: CASSEHRGGETQYF.

The chain joins TRBV28 to TRBJ1-1; D is possibly TRBD1 (5 bases). Germline V gives CDR1 MDHEN, CDR2 SYDVKM. Trimming removed 2 bases from V and 5 bases from J, with 9 bases in between. This CDR3 contains 13 residues. The CDR3 DNA is TGTGCCAGCAGTTTAAGAGGGGTAACTGAAGCTTTCTTT. This gives the protein CASSLRGVTEAFF.

Comment on this clonotype: At one end the junction does not follow the germline gene, possibly because of a read error. The V gene is TRBV7-9, the J gene TRBJ1-5; no clear D. The CDR3 totals 13 residues. Germline-derived CDR1 and CDR2 are SEHNR and FQNEAQ (reference sequence). CDR3 coding DNA: TGTGCCAACAGCCGAGATAGCAATCAGCCCCAGCATTTT. Its protein product is CANSRDSNQPQHF.

This clonotype was seen once. This sequence joins TRBV27 and TRBJ2-3; tentative D call: TRBD1 (8 bases). This CDR3 is 14 amino acids long. Germline assignment: CDR1 MNHEY and CDR2 SMNVEV (reference sequence). Trimming took 6 bases from V and 7 from J, leaving 17 bases between them. CDR3 in amino acids: CASRPQGGGYTQYF. CDR3 bases: TGTGCCAGCAGACCACAGGGGGGGGGATATACGCAGTATTTT.

This chain connects TRBV3-1 to TRBJ2-1; TRBD2 agrees at 10 bases. The V gene end was trimmed by 8 bases and the J gene end by 5 bases; junction bases not matched to a gene: 6. Germline V gene sequence: CDR1 LGHDT, CDR2 YNNKEL (reference sequence). The CDR3 length is 14 residues. CDR3 in amino acids: CASAGGLADNEQFF. DNA for the CDR3: TGTGCCAGCGCGGGAGGACTAGCGGACAATGAGCAGTTCTTC.

The V call is TRBV7-9, the J call TRBJ1-2; weak D call: TRBD1 (5 bases). Germline CDR1 reads SEHNR; CDR2 reads FQNEAQ (reference sequence). Trimming pared 10 bases from V and 1 base from J, leaving 16 bases between. CDR3 size: 14 residues. CDR3 nucleotides: TGTGCCACCCGGGGGAACAGCAGTAACTATGGCTACACCTTC. Protein product: CATRGNSSNYGYTF.

The genes are TRBV5-4 and TRBJ2-5; 14 bases line up with TRBD2. The CDR3 covers 17 residues. Germline V gene data show CDR1 as SGHNT and CDR2 as YYREEE (reference sequence). With 5 bases clipped from V and 0 bases from J, the junction kept 6 bases outside the gene matches. The CDR3 DNA follows: TGTGCCAGCAGTCAACGACTAGCGGGGGGGTACCAAGAGACCCAGTACTTC. It yields the protein CASSQRLAGGYQETQYF.

The rearrangement links TRBV7-2 to TRBJ1-4; the match to TRBD1 covers 10 bases. There are 17 residues in the CDR3. Trimming cost V 5 bases and J 5 bases; bases outside gene matches: 11. From germline, CDR1 is SGHTA and CDR2 FQGNSA. The DNA for the CDR3 is TGTGCCAGCAGCCTGCCGGGACAGGGGTCCTTAAATGAAAAACTGTTTTTT. This gives the protein CASSLPGQGSLNEKLFF.

This clonotype turned up a few times. This chain's CDR3 is CASNAGGPIGQPQHF. The CDR3 coding sequence is TGTGCCAGCAACGCAGGGGGGCCTATCGGTCAGCCCCAGCATTTT. The rearrangement links TRBV12-3 or TRBV12-4 to TRBJ1-5; the match to TRBD1 covers 7 bases. The trim removed 7 bases at V and 6 bases at J, leaving 12 bases unmatched. The CDR3 length is 15 residues.

In this sample, this clonotype turned up many times. The V gene is TRBV7-2, the J gene TRBJ2-1; TRBD1 matches at 7 bases. Germline trimming cut 2 bases from V and 3 bases from J; bases unmatched to any gene: 10. The CDR3 length is 17 residues. The germline V gene has CDR1 SGHTA and CDR2 FQGNSA. The CDR3 DNA sequence: TGTGCCAGCAGCTTAATCCCGGGACAGACGAACTACAATGAGCAGTTCTTC. This translates into CASSLIPGQTNYNEQFF.

This clonotype counts as medium-sized. This chain uses TRBV12-5 with TRBJ1-2, with no clear D. The CDR3 is made up of 13 amino acids. The V end lost 2 bases, the J end lost 8 bases, and 12 bases lay between the germline ends. Looked up from germline, CDR1 is LGHNT and CDR2 is FRNRAP. CDR3 amino acids: CASGLFQVAGYTF. The CDR3 DNA follows: TGTGCTAGTGGTTTGTTTCAGGTTGCGGGCTACACCTTC.

The V call is TRBV2, the J call TRBJ2-1, with 9 bases matching TRBD1. CDR1 is SNHLY and CDR2 is FYNNEI in the germline V gene. After removal of 6 bases from V and 1 base from J, the junction contained 10 bases not matched to a gene. The CDR3 is made up of 17 amino acids. CDR3 nucleotides: TGTGCCAGCAGCAAGCCCGAACAGGGGGCATCCTACAATGAGCAGTTCTTC. Translating it yields CASSKPEQGASYNEQFF.

This clonotype was seen more than once but under ten times. The chain is built from TRBV19 and TRBJ1-2, with D tentatively TRBD1 (6 bases). V gave up 5 bases and J gave up 0 bases, with 13 bases separating them. This CDR3 is 15 amino acids long. Per the germline V gene, CDR1 is LNHDA and CDR2 is SQIVND (reference sequence). In DNA form, the CDR3 reads TGTGCCAGTAGTCCCCTGACAGGAGCTAACTATGGCTACACCTTC. This codes for CASSPLTGANYGYTF.

The V and J genes are TRBV11-2 and TRBJ2-7, with 13 bases fitting TRBD2. The germline V gene encodes CDR1 SGHAT and CDR2 FQNNGV. CDR3 length: 16 amino acids. V was pared by 5 bases and J by 2 bases, with 6 bases of the junction left unmatched. Here the CDR3 reads CASSRTSGGLTYEQYF. As DNA, the CDR3 is TGTGCCAGCAGCCGGACTAGCGGGGGACTAACCTACGAGCAGTACTTC.

V is TRBV18 and J is TRBJ2-1, with D perhaps matching TRBD1 (6 bases). The CDR3 covers 14 residues. In germline, CDR1 is KGHSH, CDR2 LQKENI. The germline V and J ends were trimmed by 6 bases and 5 bases, with 14 bases remaining between them. CDR3 coding DNA: TGTGCCAGCTCCCCCGGGACACCCAACAATGAGCAGTTCTTC. Protein product: CASSPGTPNNEQFF.

This chain joins TRBV28 and TRBJ2-5, with TRBD2 identical over 10 bases. The CDR3 length is 15 residues. V lost 7 bases to trimming and J lost 3 bases; unmatched junction nucleotides: 8. CDR1 and CDR2 from the germline V gene are MDHEN and SYDVKM. Here the CDR3 reads CASNGWTSGEETQYF. The CDR3 region has the DNA TGTGCCAGCAACGGCTGGACTAGCGGCGAAGAGACCCAGTACTTC.

This clonotype was detected a few times. V gene TRBV7-9 combines with J gene TRBJ2-2; 10 bases are a match to TRBD2. Germline V gene sequence: CDR1 SEHNR, CDR2 FQNEAQ (reference sequence). CDR3 size: 16 residues. Germline trimming cut 5 bases from V and 6 bases from J; bases unmatched to any gene: 9. In DNA form, the CDR3 reads TGTGCCAGCAGCCCTGGACTAGCGGATCGACCCGGGGAGCTGTTTTTT. This encodes CASSPGLADRPGELFF.

This rearrangement joins TRBV5-1 to TRBJ1-2, with unresolved D. This CDR3 region has 12 residues. V dropped 0 bases and J dropped 8 bases, with 8 bases sitting between them. The germline V gene has CDR1 SGHRS and CDR2 YFSETQ. In DNA form, the CDR3 reads TGCGCCAGCAGCTTGGGCGCTTCAGGCTACACCTTC. Residues: CASSLGASGYTF. Full variable domain (outside the CDR3, taken from reference TRBV5-1 and TRBJ1-2): KAGVTQTPRYLIKTRGQQVTLSCSPISGHRSVSWYQQTPGQGLQFLFEYFSETQRNKGNFPGRFSGRQFSNSRSEMNVSTLELGDSALYLCASSLGASGYTFGSGTRLTVV.

The chain employs TRBV12-3 or TRBV12-4 and TRBJ1-5; D is undetermined. The CDR3 has 12 amino acids. V was trimmed by 4 bases and J by 11 bases, leaving 12 bases between them. The CDR3 DNA is TGTGCCAGCAGTTCCGTGAAGAGGGCCCAGCATTTT. Residues: CASSSVKRAQHF.

In this sample, this clonotype turned up a few times. The chain couples TRBV15 to TRBJ1-2; D is ambiguous. Trimming pared 5 bases from V and 4 bases from J, leaving 5 bases between. This CDR3 region has 11 residues. Germline CDR1 is LNHNV and CDR2 is YYDKDF (reference sequence). The CDR3 reads CATSSSYGYTF. CDR3 bases: TGTGCCACCAGCTCGAGCTATGGCTACACCTTC.

The chain carries TRBV7-2 and TRBJ2-7; D is possibly TRBD2 (6 bases). The V gene's germline CDR1 is SGHTA and CDR2 FQGNSA. This CDR3 region has 16 residues. V dropped 5 bases and J dropped 2 bases, with 19 bases sitting between them. The CDR3 DNA reads TGTGCCAGCAGCCCCGGTCCGGGACTCAGAACCTACGAGCAGTACTTC. Its protein is CASSPGPGLRTYEQYF. Using reference TRBV7-2 and TRBJ2-7 for the parts outside the CDR3, the full variable domain is GAGVSQSPSNKVTEKGKDVELRCDPISGHTALYWYRQSLGQGLEFLIYFQGNSAPDKSGLPSDRFSAERTGGSVSTLTIQRTQQEDSAVYLCASSPGPGLRTYEQYFGPGTRLTVT.

This sequence joins TRBV6-2 or TRBV6-3 and TRBJ2-3; D is unclear. The V end lost 7 bases, the J end lost 1 base, and 12 bases lay between the germline ends. The CDR3 runs to 14 residues. Germline V gene lookup returns CDR1 MNHEY and CDR2 SVGEGT. This CDR3 is CASTSSTGTDTQYF. The CDR3 coding sequence is TGTGCCAGCACCAGTTCCACAGGCACAGATACGCAGTATTTT.

This clonotype came up a few times. This chain uses TRBV12-3 or TRBV12-4 with TRBJ1-5; D may be TRBD1 (6 bases). V was cut by 3 bases and J by 6 bases, with 9 bases left in between. The CDR3 loop spans 13 amino acids. DNA of the CDR3: TGTGCCAGCAGTTTTAACAGGGTTCAGCCCCAGCATTTT. This gives the protein CASSFNRVQPQHF.

This rearrangement joins TRBV18 to TRBJ2-1; TRBD2 is a possible D gene (5 bases). With 1 base removed from V and 9 bases from J, the gap between germline ends came to 10 bases. The CDR3 sequence is 13 residues long. Germline CDR1 is KGHSH and CDR2 is LQKENI. In DNA form, the CDR3 reads TGTGCCAGCTCACCACGGGAGTATGGTGAGCAGTTCTTC. As protein: CASSPREYGEQFF.

In this sample, this clonotype turned up a few times. The chain links TRBV11-2 to TRBJ1-2; 8 nucleotides agree with TRBD1. The CDR3 length is 14 residues. Germline V gives CDR1 SGHAT, CDR2 FQNNGV. V lost 4 bases, J lost 3 bases, and 4 bases stayed unmatched. Written as DNA, the CDR3 is TGTGCCAGCAGCTCCGACAGGGGAGACTATGGCTACACCTTC. This translates into CASSSDRGDYGYTF.